This T cell receptor beta chain comes out of a study of blood T cell repertoires in COVID-19. Trimming took 2 bases from V and 0 from J, leaving 7 bases between them. CDR3 length: 14 amino acids. Germline assignment: CDR1 MNHNY and CDR2 SVGAGI (reference sequence). This table comes from immunoSEQ multiplex PCR, and its TCRdb copy is limited to in-frame clones, with some not included. The data hold around 300,000 clones, with around nine tenths observed a single time. Only a few counts were recorded for this clone. This specimen includes other DNA sequences encoding the same CDR3. The material sequenced was PBMCs or T cells enriched from blood (not recorded which). The chain recombines TRBV6-6 with TRBJ1-1; D may be TRBD1 (5 bases). The origin of this receptor is a woman between 18 and 29 years old who had recovered from COVID-19. Written as DNA, the CDR3 is TGTGCCAGCAGTTACGGACACCTGAACACTGAAGCTTTCTTT. It yields the protein CASSYGHLNTEAFF.